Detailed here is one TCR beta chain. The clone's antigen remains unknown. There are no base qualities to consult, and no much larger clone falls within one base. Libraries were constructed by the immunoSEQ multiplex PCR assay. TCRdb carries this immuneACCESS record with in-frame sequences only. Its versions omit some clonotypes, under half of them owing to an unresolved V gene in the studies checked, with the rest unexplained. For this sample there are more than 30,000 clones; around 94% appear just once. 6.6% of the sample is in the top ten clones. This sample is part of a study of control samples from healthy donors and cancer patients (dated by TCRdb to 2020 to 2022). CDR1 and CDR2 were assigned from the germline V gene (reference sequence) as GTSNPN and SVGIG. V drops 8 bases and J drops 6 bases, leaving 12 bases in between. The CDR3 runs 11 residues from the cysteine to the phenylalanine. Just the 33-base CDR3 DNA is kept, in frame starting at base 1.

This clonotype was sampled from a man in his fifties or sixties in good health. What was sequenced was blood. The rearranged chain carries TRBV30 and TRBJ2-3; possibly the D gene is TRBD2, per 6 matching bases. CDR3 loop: CARAGGDTQYF. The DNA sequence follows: TGTGCCCGGGCCGGGGGTGATACGCAGTATTTT. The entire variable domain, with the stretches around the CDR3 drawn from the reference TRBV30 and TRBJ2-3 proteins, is SQTIHQWPATLVQPVGSPLSLECTVEGTSNPNLYWYRQAAGRGLQLLFYSVGIGQISSEVPQNLSASRPQDRQFILSSKKLLLSDSGFYLCARAGGDTQYFGPGTRLTVL.